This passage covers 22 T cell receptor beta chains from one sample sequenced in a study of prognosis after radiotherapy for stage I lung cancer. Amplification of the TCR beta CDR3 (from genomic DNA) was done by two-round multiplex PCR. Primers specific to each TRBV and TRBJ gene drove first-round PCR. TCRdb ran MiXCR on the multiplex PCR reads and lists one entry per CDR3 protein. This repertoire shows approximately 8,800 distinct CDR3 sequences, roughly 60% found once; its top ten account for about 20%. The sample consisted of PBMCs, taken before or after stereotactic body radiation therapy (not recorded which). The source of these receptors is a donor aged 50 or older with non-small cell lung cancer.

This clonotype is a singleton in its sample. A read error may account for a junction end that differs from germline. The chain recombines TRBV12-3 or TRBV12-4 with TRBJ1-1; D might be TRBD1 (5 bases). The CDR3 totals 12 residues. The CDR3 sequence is CAISESGTEAFF. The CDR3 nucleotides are TGTGCCATCAGTGAGTCAGGGACTGAAGCTTTCTTT.

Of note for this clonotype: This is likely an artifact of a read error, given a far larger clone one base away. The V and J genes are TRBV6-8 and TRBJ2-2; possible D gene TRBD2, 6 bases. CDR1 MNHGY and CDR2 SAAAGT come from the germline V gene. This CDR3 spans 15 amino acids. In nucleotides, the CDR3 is TGTGTCAGCAGTGAGCCGGGACTTAACACCGGGGAGCTGTTTTTT. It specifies CVSSEPGLNTGELFF.

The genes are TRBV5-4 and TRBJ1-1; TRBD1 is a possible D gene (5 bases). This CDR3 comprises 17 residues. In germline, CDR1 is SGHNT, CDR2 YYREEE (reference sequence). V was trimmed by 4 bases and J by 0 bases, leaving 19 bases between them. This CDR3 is CASSPDSAVGVNTEAFF. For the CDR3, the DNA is TGTGCCAGCAGCCCGGACTCGGCAGTGGGGGTGAACACTGAAGCTTTCTTT.

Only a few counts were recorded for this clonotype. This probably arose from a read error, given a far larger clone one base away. As DNA, the CDR3 is TGTGCCAGCTCCTTTATGGGAGTAAACACCGGGGATCTGTTTTTT. It codes for CASSFMGVNTGDLFF. The chain recombines TRBV6-4 with TRBJ2-2, with D possibly being TRBD2 (5 bases). This CDR3 region has 15 residues. CDR1 is MRHNA, CDR2 SNTAGT, per germline.

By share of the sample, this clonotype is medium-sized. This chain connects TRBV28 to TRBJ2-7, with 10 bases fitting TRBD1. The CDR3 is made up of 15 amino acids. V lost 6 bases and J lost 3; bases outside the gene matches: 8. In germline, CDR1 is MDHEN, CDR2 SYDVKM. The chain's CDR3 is CASSLGRTGGYEQYF. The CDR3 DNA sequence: TGTGCCAGCAGCCTCGGGCGGACAGGGGGCTACGAGCAGTACTTC.

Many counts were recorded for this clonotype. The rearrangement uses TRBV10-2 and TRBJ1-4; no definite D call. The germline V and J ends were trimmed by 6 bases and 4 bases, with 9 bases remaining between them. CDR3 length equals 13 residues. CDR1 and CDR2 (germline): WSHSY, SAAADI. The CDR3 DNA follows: TGCGCCAGCAGGGAATCGGTTAATGAAAAACTGTTTTTT. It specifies CASRESVNEKLFF.

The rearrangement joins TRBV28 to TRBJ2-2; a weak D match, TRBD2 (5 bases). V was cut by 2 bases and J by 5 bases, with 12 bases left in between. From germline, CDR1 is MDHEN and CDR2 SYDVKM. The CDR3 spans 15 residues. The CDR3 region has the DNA TGTGCCAGCAGTTTAGGGAGTTGGTCGACCGGGGAGCTGTTTTTT. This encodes CASSLGSWSTGELFF.

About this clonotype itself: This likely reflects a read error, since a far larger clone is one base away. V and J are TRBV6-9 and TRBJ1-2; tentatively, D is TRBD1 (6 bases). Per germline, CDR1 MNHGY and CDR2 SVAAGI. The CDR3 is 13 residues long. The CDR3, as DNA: TGTGCCAGCAGAACAGGGCCTAACTATGTCTACACCTTC. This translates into CASRTGPNYVYTF.

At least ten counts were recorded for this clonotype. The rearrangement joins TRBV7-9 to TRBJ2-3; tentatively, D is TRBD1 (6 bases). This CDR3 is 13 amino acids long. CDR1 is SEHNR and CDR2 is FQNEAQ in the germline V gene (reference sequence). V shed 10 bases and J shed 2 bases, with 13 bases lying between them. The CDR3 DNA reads TGTGCCATACGGGCAGGGGACACAGATACGCAGTATTTT. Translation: CAIRAGDTDTQYF.

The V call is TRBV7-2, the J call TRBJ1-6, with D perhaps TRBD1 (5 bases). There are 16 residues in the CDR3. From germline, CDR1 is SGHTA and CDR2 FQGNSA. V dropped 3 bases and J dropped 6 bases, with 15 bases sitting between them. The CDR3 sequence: CASSFGTTGLNSPLHF. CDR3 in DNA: TGTGCCAGCAGCTTCGGCACTACAGGTCTTAATTCACCCCTCCACTTT.

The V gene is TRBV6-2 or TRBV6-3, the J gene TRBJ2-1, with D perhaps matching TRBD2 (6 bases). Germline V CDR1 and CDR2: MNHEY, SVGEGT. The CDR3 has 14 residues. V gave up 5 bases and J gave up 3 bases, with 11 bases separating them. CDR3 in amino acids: CASSPGTCYNEQFF. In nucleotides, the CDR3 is TGTGCCAGCAGTCCGGGGACTTGCTACAATGAGCAGTTCTTC.

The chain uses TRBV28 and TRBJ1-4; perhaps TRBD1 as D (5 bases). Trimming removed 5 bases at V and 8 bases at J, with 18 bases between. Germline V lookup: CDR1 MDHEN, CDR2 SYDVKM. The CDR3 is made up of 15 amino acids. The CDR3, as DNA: TGTGCCAGCAGTCCCCAACCCAGGGTTCGGGAAAAACTGTTTTTT. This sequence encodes CASSPQPRVREKLFF.

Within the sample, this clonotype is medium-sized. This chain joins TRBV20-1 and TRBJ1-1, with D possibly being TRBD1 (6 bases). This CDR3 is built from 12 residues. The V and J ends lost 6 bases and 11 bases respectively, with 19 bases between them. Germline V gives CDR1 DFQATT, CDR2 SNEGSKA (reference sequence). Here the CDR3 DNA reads TGCAGTGCCCAACCCTCACAGGGAGGTGCTTTCTTT. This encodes CSAQPSQGGAFF.

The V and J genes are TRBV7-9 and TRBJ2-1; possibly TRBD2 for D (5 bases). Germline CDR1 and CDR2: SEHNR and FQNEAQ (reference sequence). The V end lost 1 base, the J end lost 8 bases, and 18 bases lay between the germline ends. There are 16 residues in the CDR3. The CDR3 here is CASSLVAGLVSYEQFF. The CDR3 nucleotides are TGTGCCAGCAGCTTAGTCGCGGGTCTGGTGTCATATGAGCAGTTCTTC.

CDR3: CSARDPGTSGSYEQYF. The CDR3 region has the DNA TGCAGTGCTAGAGATCCAGGGACTAGCGGGAGCTACGAGCAGTACTTC. The chain recombines TRBV20-1 with TRBJ2-7, with TRBD2 identical over 14 bases. The V gene end was trimmed by 0 bases and the J gene end by 3 bases; junction bases not matched to a gene: 4. The CDR3 has 16 residues. Germline V lookup: CDR1 DFQATT, CDR2 SNEGSKA (reference sequence).

Here the CDR3 DNA reads TGCGCCAGCAGCCTCACTAGCGGGAGTGGAGATACGCAGTATTTT. It codes for CASSLTSGSGDTQYF. The J gene is TRBJ2-3, the V gene TRBV5-1; the match to TRBD2 covers 11 bases. The junction had 6 bases not matched to a gene; V was cut back by 4 bases and J by 5 bases. The germline CDR1 and CDR2 sequences are SGHRS and YFSETQ. This CDR3 is built from 15 residues.

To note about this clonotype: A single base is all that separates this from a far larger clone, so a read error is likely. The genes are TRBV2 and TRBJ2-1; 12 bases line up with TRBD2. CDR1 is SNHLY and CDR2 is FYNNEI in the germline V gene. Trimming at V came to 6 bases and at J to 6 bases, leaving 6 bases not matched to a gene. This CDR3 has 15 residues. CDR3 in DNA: TGTGCCAGCAGCTTAGGACTAGCGGGGACCAATGAGCAGTTCTTC. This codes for CASSLGLAGTNEQFF.

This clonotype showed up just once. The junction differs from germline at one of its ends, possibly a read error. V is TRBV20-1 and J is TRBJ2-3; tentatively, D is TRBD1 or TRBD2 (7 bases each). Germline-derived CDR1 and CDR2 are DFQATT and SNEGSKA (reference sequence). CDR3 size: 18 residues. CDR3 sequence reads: CSARKSLLGGTETDTHYF. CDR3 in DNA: TGCAGTGCCCGCAAATCCCTACTCGGGGGGACAGAGACAGATACGCATTATTTT.

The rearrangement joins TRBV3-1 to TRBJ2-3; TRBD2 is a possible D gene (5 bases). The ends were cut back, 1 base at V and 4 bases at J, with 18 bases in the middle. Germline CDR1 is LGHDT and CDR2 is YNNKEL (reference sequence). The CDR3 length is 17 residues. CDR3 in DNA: TGTGCCAGCAGCCAAGGGGGTTCGGGGTCGAGCCCAGATACGCAGTATTTT. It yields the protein CASSQGGSGSSPDTQYF.

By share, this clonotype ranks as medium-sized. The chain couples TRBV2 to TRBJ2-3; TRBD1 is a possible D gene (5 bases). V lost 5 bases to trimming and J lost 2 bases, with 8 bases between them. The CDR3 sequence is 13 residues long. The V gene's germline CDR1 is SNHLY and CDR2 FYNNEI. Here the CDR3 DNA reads TGTGCCAGCAGTCCCAGGGACACAGATACGCAGTATTTT. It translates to CASSPRDTDTQYF. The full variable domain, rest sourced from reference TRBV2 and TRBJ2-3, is EPEVTQTPSHQVTQMGQEVILRCVPISNHLYFYWYRQILGQKVEFLVSFYNNEISEKSEIFDDQFSVERPDGSNFTLKIRSTKLEDSAMYFCASSPRDTDTQYFGPGTRLTVL.

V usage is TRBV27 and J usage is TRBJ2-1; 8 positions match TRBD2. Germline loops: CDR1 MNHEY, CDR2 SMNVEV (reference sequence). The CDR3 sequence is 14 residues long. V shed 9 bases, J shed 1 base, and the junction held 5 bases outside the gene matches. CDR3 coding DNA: TGTGCCAGTAGCGGGATAGGGTCCTACAATGAGCAGTTCTTC. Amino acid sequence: CASSGIGSYNEQFF.

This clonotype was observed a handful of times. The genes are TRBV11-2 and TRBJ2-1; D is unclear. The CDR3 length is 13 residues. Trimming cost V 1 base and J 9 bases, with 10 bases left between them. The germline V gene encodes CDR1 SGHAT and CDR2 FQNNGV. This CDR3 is CASSLGGYSEQFF. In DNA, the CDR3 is TGTGCCAGCAGCTTAGGGGGATACTCTGAGCAGTTCTTC.